A single sample gave rise to the 2 T cell receptor beta chains below, sequenced in a study of beta chain features in type 1 diabetes. Points from the study as a whole: Type 1 diabetes patients had moderately but significantly shorter TCRB CDR3s in all four CD4+ subsets.

Antigen specificity for these receptors is unknown. Sequencing targeted expressed TCRB transcripts, as all isolated RNA had been reverse transcribed. Sequencing used immunoSEQ multiplex PCR; TCRdb keeps in-frame clones, though not all of them. The table has under 200,000 clones, around 8% seen once. Sequenced input: central memory CD4+ T cells from blood. The receptors shown here come from a woman under 30 with type 1 diabetes.

This clone was picked up many times. The CDR3 region is CASSQAGGLNTEAFF. The CDR3 DNA follows: TGTGCCAGCAGCCAAGCGGGAGGGTTGAACACTGAAGCTTTCTTT. The rearrangement joins TRBV6-6 to TRBJ1-1; D remains unclear. Germline assignment: CDR1 MNHNY and CDR2 SVGAGI (reference sequence). V lost 6 bases and J 0 bases, leaving 14 bases between the germline ends. The CDR3 consists of 15 residues.

The rearrangement uses TRBV19 and TRBJ2-7, with TRBD1 matching 10 bases. The CDR3 has 13 residues. The J segment lost 2 bases and the V segment lost 10 bases, leaving 5 bases of the junction unmatched. CDR1 and CDR2 (germline): LNHDA, SQIVND (reference sequence). The CDR3 region has the DNA TGTGCCACCAGCGGACAGGGGGCCTACGAGCAGTACTTC. The encoded protein is CATSGQGAYEQYF.